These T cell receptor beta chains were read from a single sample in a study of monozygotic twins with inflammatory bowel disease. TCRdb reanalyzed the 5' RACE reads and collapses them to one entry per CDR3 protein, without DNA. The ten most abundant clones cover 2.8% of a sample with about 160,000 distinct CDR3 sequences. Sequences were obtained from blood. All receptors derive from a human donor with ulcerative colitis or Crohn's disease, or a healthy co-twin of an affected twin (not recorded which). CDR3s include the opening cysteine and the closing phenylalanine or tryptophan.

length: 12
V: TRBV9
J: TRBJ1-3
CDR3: CASSRSGNTIYF

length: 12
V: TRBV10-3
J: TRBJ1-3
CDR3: CAISESGNTIYF

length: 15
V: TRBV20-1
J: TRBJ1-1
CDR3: CSAFKTGSGNTEAFF

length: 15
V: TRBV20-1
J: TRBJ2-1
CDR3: CSARGLGGTHNEQFF

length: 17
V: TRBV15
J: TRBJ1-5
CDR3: CATSPQVGTGGFQPQHF

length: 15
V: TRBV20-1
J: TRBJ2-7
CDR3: CSARNLGGRNYEQYF

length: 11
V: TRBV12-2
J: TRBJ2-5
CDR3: CASRPRKTQYF

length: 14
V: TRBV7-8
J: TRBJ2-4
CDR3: CASSLRGGKNIQYF

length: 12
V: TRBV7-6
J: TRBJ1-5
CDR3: CASSLVNQPQHF

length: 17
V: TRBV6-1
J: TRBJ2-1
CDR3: CASSQPSPGWGGNEQFF

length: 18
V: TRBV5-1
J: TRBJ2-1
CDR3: CASSLSTSGRAPYNEQFF

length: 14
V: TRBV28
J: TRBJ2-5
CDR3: CASSQERPRETQYF

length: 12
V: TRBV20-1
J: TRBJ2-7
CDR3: CSASSGTYEQNF

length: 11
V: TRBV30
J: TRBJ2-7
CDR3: CAWSFSYEQYF